The rows below give T cell receptor beta chains drawn from one sample of a study of identical twins. Via MiXCR, TCRdb re-called the 5' RACE reads, giving one row per CDR3 protein. In the table there are more than 1.5 million distinct CDR3 sequences, under 35% of which are singletons. The sample was cord blood. The receptor source for this set is a newborn girl in good health. Both conserved end residues are part of each CDR3. Fields, in order: D gene, clone size, CDR3 length, J gene, V gene, CDR3 protein, CDR3 DNA. D genes are given only for firm matches. A row's size may be missing; if present it is once, few, many or a size class.

>-|-|13|TRBJ2-1|TRBV20-1
CSASPQLGNEQFF
TGCAGTGCTAGTCCCCAACTAGGAAATGAGCAGTTCTTC
>-|-|15|TRBJ1-1|TRBV12-3/TRBV12-4
CASSFFPDWNTEAFF
TGTGCCAGCAGTTTTTTCCCGGACTGGAACACTGAAGCTTTCTTT
>TRBD1|-|13|TRBJ1-2|TRBV29-1
CSVGGQGGGGYTF
TGCAGCGTTGGGGGACAGGGGGGAGGTGGCTACACCTTC
>-|few|15|TRBJ2-7|TRBV20-1
CSATESGRLFYEQYF
TGCAGTGCTACCGAATCCGGCAGACTCTTCTACGAGCAGTACTTC
>TRBD1|-|15|TRBJ1-2|TRBV2
CASSGRWTGENGYTF
TGTGCCAGCAGTGGCCGCTGGACAGGGGAGAATGGCTACACCTTC
>TRBD1|-|14|TRBJ1-2|TRBV20-1
CSARDRGTVYGYTF
TGCAGTGCTAGAGATCGTGGGACAGTCTATGGCTACACCTTC
>TRBD1|-|14|TRBJ1-1|TRBV10-3
CAICRDRGNTEAFF
TGTGCCATCTGTCGGGACAGGGGCAACACTGAAGCTTTCTTT
>TRBD1|-|15|TRBJ2-1|TRBV5-1
CASSWGQRSYNEQFF
TGCGCCAGCAGCTGGGGACAGAGAAGTTACAATGAGCAGTTCTTC
>TRBD2|-|16|TRBJ2-1|TRBV20-1
CSARFSGGLSYNEQFF
TGCAGTGCTAGGTTTAGCGGGGGCCTCTCCTACAATGAGCAGTTCTTC
>-|-|14|TRBJ2-7|TRBV3-1
CASSQEGRFYEQYF
TGTGCCAGCAGCCAAGAGGGCAGATTCTACGAGCAGTACTTC
>-|-|15|TRBJ1-6|TRBV3-1
CASSQGTGSNSPLHF
TGTGCCAGCAGCCAAGGAACAGGGAGTAATTCACCCCTCCACTTT
>TRBD2|-|19|TRBJ2-4|TRBV7-2
CASSLDSREIFGAKNIQYF
TGTGCCAGCAGCTTAGATTCGCGGGAGATATTTGGAGCCAAAAACATTCAGTACTTC
>-|many|11|TRBJ1-5|TRBV6-5
CASNLNQPQHF
TGTGCCAGCAACCTTAATCAGCCCCAGCATTTT
>TRBD2|few|18|TRBJ2-3|TRBV20-1
CSAGAGLAGAYTEWAQYF
TGCAGTGCTGGCGCGGGACTAGCGGGCGCCTATACTGAGTGGGCGCAGTATTTT
>-|few|17|TRBJ1-2|TRBV28
CASSSPGPPSTNYGYTF
TGTGCCAGCAGCTCACCGGGACCGCCTTCAACAAACTATGGCTACACCTTC
>TRBD1|-|15|TRBJ1-1|TRBV3-1
CASSPYRGKDTEAFF
TGTGCCAGCAGCCCCTACAGGGGGAAGGACACTGAAGCTTTCTTT
>TRBD1|-|14|TRBJ1-5|TRBV20-1
CSATGTGSNQPQHF
TGCAGTGCTACCGGGACAGGCTCGAATCAGCCCCAGCATTTT
>TRBD2|-|14|TRBJ2-1|TRBV10-3
CAISETGLAGRQFF
TGTGCCATCAGTGAGACGGGACTAGCGGGAAGGCAGTTCTTC
>TRBD2|-|16|TRBJ2-3|TRBV30
CAWSVGAGGRQDTQYF
TGTGCCTGGAGTGTTGGAGCGGGGGGGCGACAAGATACGCAGTATTTT
>TRBD1|-|12|TRBJ1-2|TRBV29-1
CSGGQGNYGYTF
TGCAGCGGTGGACAGGGGAACTATGGCTACACCTTC
>-|few|15|TRBJ1-5|TRBV6-1
CASSERPDSNQPQHF
TGTGCCAGCAGTGAACGGCCTGACAGCAATCAGCCCCAGCATTTT
>-|few|13|TRBJ1-1|TRBV12-3/TRBV12-4
CASSPPGATEAFF
TGTGCCAGCAGCCCCCCAGGGGCCACTGAAGCTTTCTTT
>-|-|14|TRBJ1-2|TRBV15
CATSRDQKEGGYTF
TGTGCCACCAGCAGAGATCAAAAAGAGGGTGGCTACACCTTC
>-|many|10|TRBJ2-5|TRBV20-1
CSADRETQYF
TGCAGTGCCGATAGAGAGACCCAGTACTTC
>-|few|14|TRBJ2-3|TRBV3-1
CASSQTRLADTQYF
TGTGCCAGCAGCCAGACTAGGTTGGCAGATACGCAGTATTTT
>-|-|14|TRBJ2-3|TRBV10-2
CTSNLLGPADTQYF
TGCACCAGCAACCTCCTAGGTCCCGCAGATACGCAGTATTTT
>TRBD2|many|15|TRBJ2-3|TRBV20-1
CSAIPAGISTDTQYF
TGCAGTGCTATCCCAGCGGGGATCAGCACAGATACGCAGTATTTT
>-|few|15|TRBJ1-2|TRBV5-6
CASSVLPGGKGGYTF
TGTGCCAGCAGCGTGCTACCCGGGGGTAAAGGGGGCTACACCTTC
>-|-|16|TRBJ2-5|TRBV19
CASSLSSGRFQETQYF
TGTGCCAGTAGTCTTAGTAGCGGCAGATTCCAAGAGACCCAGTACTTC
>TRBD1|-|17|TRBJ2-4|TRBV20-1
CSAREGQVGGAKNIQYF
TGCAGTGCTAGAGAAGGACAGGTTGGGGGAGCCAAAAACATTCAGTACTTC
>-|-|15|TRBJ2-2|TRBV24-1
CATSRGGSDTGELFF
TGTGCCACCAGTAGGGGCGGGTCAGACACCGGGGAGCTGTTTTTT
>TRBD2|-|14|TRBJ2-1|TRBV20-1
CSAVAGGRRNEQFF
TGCAGTGCAGTAGCGGGGGGCCGAAGGAATGAGCAGTTCTTC
>-|-|14|TRBJ1-2|TRBV20-1
CSARGLDSGYGYTF
TGCAGTGCTAGAGGGTTGGACAGTGGCTATGGCTACACCTTC
>-|few|14|TRBJ2-7|TRBV10-3
CAISLASSSYEQYF
TGTGCCATCAGCCTAGCGTCTAGCTCCTACGAGCAGTACTTC
>-|-|14|TRBJ2-5|TRBV2
CASSEGFLQETQYF
TGTGCCAGCAGTGAGGGGTTCCTACAAGAGACCCAGTACTTC
>-|-|16|TRBJ1-2|TRBV10-1
CASSERAGIGTHGYTF
TGCGCCAGCAGTGAGAGGGCAGGGATTGGGACGCATGGCTACACCTTC
>TRBD2|-|17|TRBJ2-5|TRBV4-1
CASSQTTSGRAQETQYF
TGCGCCAGCAGCCAAACGACTAGCGGGAGGGCGCAAGAGACCCAGTACTTC
>TRBD1|-|16|TRBJ2-3|TRBV6-1
CASSQRQGARTDTQYF
TGTGCCAGCAGTCAAAGACAGGGAGCCCGCACAGATACGCAGTATTTT
>-|-|15|TRBJ2-7|TRBV7-9
CASSLRPGLFYEQYF
TGTGCCAGCAGCTTGAGACCGGGACTGTTCTACGAGCAGTACTTC
>-|-|12|TRBJ1-2|TRBV10-3
CAIAGVDYGYTF
TGTGCCATCGCAGGGGTGGACTATGGCTACACCTTC
>-|-|15|TRBJ2-7|TRBV20-1
CSASSGVPVNNEQYF
TGCAGTGCTAGTAGTGGGGTCCCTGTTAACAATGAGCAGTACTTC
>TRBD2|few|15|TRBJ2-7|TRBV20-1
CSASRGSSGAYEQYF
TGCAGTGCTAGTCGGGGATCTAGCGGCGCCTACGAGCAGTACTTC